The 29 T cell receptor beta chains presented below share a single source sample, sequenced in a study of blood T cell repertoires in COVID-19 (dated by TCRdb to the early 2020s). Receptors were amplified or captured by the immunoSEQ multiplex PCR assay. Held by TCRdb, this immuneACCESS table contains in-frame sequences only and omits some clones. Under half of the omission traces to an unresolved V gene where checked; the cause of the rest is unknown. This sample holds 90,000 to 130,000 clones; roughly 83% were observed only once. Jointly, the top ten make up approximately 0.77% of the sample. Sequences were obtained from peripheral blood. All receptors derive from a woman between 65 and 79 years old with acute or convalescent COVID-19.

The rearrangement links TRBV2 to TRBJ1-1, with TRBD1 as a possible D gene (5 bases). The CDR3 runs to 14 residues. Germline lookup yields CDR1 SNHLY and CDR2 FYNNEI. Trimming shortened V by 7 bases and J by 1 base, and 13 bases separated the two germline ends. The DNA for the CDR3 is TGTGCCAGCATTATGGACACACCGAACACTGAAGCTTTCTTT. Translated, it gives CASIMDTPNTEAFF.

CDR3 loop: CASSYQTGIGVWTEAFF. The CDR3 nucleotides read TGTGCCAGCAGTTACCAGACAGGTATAGGAGTTTGGACTGAAGCTTTCTTT. The chain carries TRBV6-2 or TRBV6-3 and TRBJ1-1; maybe TRBD1 (6 bases). The CDR3 covers 17 residues. Germline V gives CDR1 MNHEY, CDR2 SVGEGT. Trimming shortened V by 2 bases and J by 5 bases, and 21 bases separated the two germline ends.

The chain joins TRBV19 to TRBJ2-7, with a weak D call TRBD2 (5 bases). V gave up 1 base and J gave up 7 bases, with 14 bases separating them. This CDR3 region has 14 residues. Germline V CDR1 and CDR2: LNHDA, SQIVND (reference sequence). The CDR3 protein is CASSIVSGEREQYF. The DNA for the CDR3 is TGTGCCAGTAGTATAGTGTCCGGGGAGCGGGAGCAGTACTTC. Filled out from reference TRBV19 and TRBJ2-7, the complete variable domain reads DGGITQSPKYLFRKEGQNVTLSCEQNLNHDAMYWYRQDPGQGLRLIYYSQIVNDFQKGDIAEGYSVSREKKESFPLTVTSAQKNPTAFYLCASSIVSGEREQYFGPGTRLTVT.

This clone was counted a few times. This rearrangement joins TRBV5-1 to TRBJ1-3, with D uncertain. Germline V CDR1 and CDR2: SGHRS, YFSETQ. V was clipped by 0 bases and J by 0 bases, with 7 bases between them. This CDR3 has 15 amino acids. The CDR3 bases are TGCGCCAGCAGCTTGGGACTGAGCTCTGGAAACACCATATATTTT. Its protein product is CASSLGLSSGNTIYF.

V and J are TRBV7-2 and TRBJ2-7, with TRBD2 identical over 10 bases. This CDR3 has 16 amino acids. Trimming took 4 bases from V and 0 from J; bases not matched to a gene: 6. CDR1 and CDR2 (germline): SGHTA, FQGNSA. The CDR3 loop is CASSSTGTSASYEQYF. In DNA, the CDR3 is TGTGCCAGCAGCTCGACCGGGACTAGCGCCTCCTACGAGCAGTACTTC.

The V gene is TRBV7-6, the J gene TRBJ1-1; D unresolved. This CDR3 contains 15 residues. Trimming shortened V by 1 base and J by 1 base, and 10 bases separated the two germline ends. Germline-derived CDR1 and CDR2 are SGHVS and FNYEAQ. CDR3 DNA: TGTGCCAGCAGCTTAGGGACGGGGAAGAACACTGAAGCTTTCTTT. The encoded protein is CASSLGTGKNTEAFF.

This chain's CDR3 is CASSLRWTSEAFF. Here the CDR3 DNA reads TGTGCCAGCAGCCTCCGGTGGACTTCAGAAGCTTTCTTT. The V and J genes are TRBV7-3 and TRBJ1-1; D not resolved. Looked up from germline, CDR1 is SGHTA and CDR2 is FQGTGA. V shed 5 bases and J shed 8 bases, with 15 bases lying between them. This CDR3 has 13 residues. The full variable domain, its missing parts supplied by reference TRBV7-3 and TRBJ1-1, is GAGVSQTPSNKVTEKGKYVELRCDPISGHTALYWYRQSLGQGPEFLIYFQGTGAADDSGLPNDRFFAVRPEGSVSTLKIQRTERGDSAVYLCASSLRWTSEAFFGQGTRLTVV.

The rearrangement uses TRBV18 and TRBJ2-1, with 10 positions matching TRBD1. The CDR3 totals 15 residues. Germline CDR1 KGHSH, CDR2 LQKENI. With V trimmed by 6 bases and J by 8 bases, 10 bases remained unmatched. For the CDR3, the DNA is TGTGCCAGCTCGCTCCGGGACAGGGGAGTCGATGAGCAGTTCTTC. It translates to CASSLRDRGVDEQFF.

The sample holds one count of this clone. V and J are TRBV4-2 and TRBJ1-2; 8 nucleotides match TRBD1. The germline V gene has CDR1 LGHNA and CDR2 YNFKEQ. J was trimmed by 7 bases and V by 2 bases; bases with no gene match: 6. The CDR3 length is 14 residues. The CDR3 sequence: CASSQTTGDFGYTF. CDR3 nucleotides: TGTGCCAGCAGCCAAACGACAGGGGATTTTGGCTACACCTTC.

The chain employs TRBV3-1 (or the pseudogene TRBV3-2) and TRBJ2-5; 13 bases match TRBD2. The CDR3 is made up of 18 amino acids. J gave up 9 bases and V 3 bases, and 16 bases lay outside the gene matches. The germline gives CDR1 LGHDT, CDR2 YNNKEL (reference sequence). The CDR3, as DNA: TGTGCCAGCAGCCATAGCCCTACCGGACTAGCGGGAGACAGGGCCCAGTACTTC. This codes for CASSHSPTGLAGDRAQYF.

The V call is TRBV9, the J call TRBJ2-7; D is perhaps TRBD2 (6 bases). The CDR3 runs 14 residues. Germline CDR1 and CDR2: SGDLS and YYNGEE. The V end lost 3 bases, the J end lost 2 bases, and 12 bases lay between the germline ends. CDR3 coding DNA: TGTGCCAGCAGCGGCGGGGCAGGGCCCTACGAGCAGTACTTC. This encodes CASSGGAGPYEQYF.

The CDR3 DNA follows: TGTGCCAGCAGCTCCAAGCGTCAACTAGCGGGAGGCAATGAGCAGTTCTTC. This translates into CASSSKRQLAGGNEQFF. The chain has TRBV9 and TRBJ2-1, with 12 bases that match TRBD2. CDR1 and CDR2 from the germline V gene are SGDLS and YYNGEE. The CDR3 has 17 residues. The J segment lost 6 bases and the V segment lost 4 bases, leaving 11 bases of the junction unmatched.

This chain uses TRBV19 with TRBJ2-5, with 10 bases identical to TRBD1. Trimming cost V 4 bases and J 1 base; bases outside gene matches: 3. The CDR3 totals 15 residues. Germline CDR1 is LNHDA and CDR2 is SQIVND (reference sequence). CDR3 coding DNA: TGTGCCAGTAGTACCGGGACAGGGGTCCAAGAGACCCAGTACTTC. Amino acids: CASSTGTGVQETQYF.

The chain couples TRBV6-5 to TRBJ2-5; D is unresolved. This CDR3 spans 11 amino acids. The germline V gene has CDR1 MNHEY and CDR2 SVGAGI. Between the trimmed V and J ends, which lost 7 bases and 3 bases, there was a span of 6 bases. This chain's CDR3 is CASNSKETQYF. As DNA, the CDR3 is TGTGCCAGCAATAGCAAAGAGACCCAGTACTTC.

This clone occurred a few times. The chain uses TRBV7-8 and TRBJ1-2; D not certain. The V gene lost 8 bases and the J gene lost 6 bases, with 16 bases spanning the gap. This CDR3 has 13 residues. Germline V CDR1 and CDR2: SGHVS, FQNEAQ. CDR3 nucleotide sequence: TGTGCCAGCGCATTGCCAGCGGGCCATGGCTACACCTTC. Its translation: CASALPAGHGYTF.

The V gene is TRBV6-6, the J gene TRBJ2-7; possible D gene TRBD2, 5 bases. This CDR3 comprises 14 residues. Germline V lookup: CDR1 MNHNY, CDR2 SVGAGI (reference sequence). V gave up 6 bases and J gave up 3 bases, with 15 bases separating them. In DNA, the CDR3 is TGTGCCAGCAGCCGGACTGAATTGAACTACGAGCAGTACTTC. This gives the protein CASSRTELNYEQYF.

This clone was picked up one time. The chain recombines TRBV7-8 with TRBJ2-7, with a weak D call TRBD2 (5 bases). V lost 6 bases to trimming and J lost 0 bases, with 12 bases between them. In germline, CDR1 is SGHVS, CDR2 FQNEAQ. This CDR3 has 14 amino acids. DNA for the CDR3: TGTGCCAGCAGGCTAGGAGGAAACTCCTACGAGCAGTACTTC. Its protein is CASRLGGNSYEQYF.

J is TRBJ2-2 and V is TRBV7-8; 11 nucleotides align to TRBD1. V lost 5 bases and J lost 4; bases outside the gene matches: 3. The germline V gene has CDR1 SGHVS and CDR2 FQNEAQ. The CDR3 has 15 amino acids. CDR3 loop: CASSRGQGATGELFF. In DNA form, the CDR3 reads TGTGCCAGCAGCCGAGGACAGGGGGCCACCGGGGAGCTGTTTTTT.

This chain joins TRBV23-1 and TRBJ1-3; TRBD1 aligns across 9 bases. TRBV23-1 is designated an ORF whose function remains uncertain. This CDR3 has 17 residues. V gave up 0 bases and J gave up 2 bases; unmatched junction bases: 5. CDR3 sequence: CASSQSSRDRAGNTIYF. In nucleotides, the CDR3 is TGCGCCAGCAGTCAATCGTCCCGGGACAGGGCTGGAAACACCATATATTTT.

Within the sample, this clone is medium-sized (0.01 to 0.1%). V and J are TRBV9 and TRBJ2-1; 7 bases agree with TRBD2. Looked up from germline, CDR1 is SGDLS and CDR2 is YYNGEE. With 0 bases clipped from V and 8 bases from J, the junction kept 5 bases outside the gene matches. The CDR3 contains 14 residues. This CDR3 reads CASSVGLAVYEQFF. The CDR3 nucleotides are TGTGCCAGCAGCGTAGGACTAGCTGTCTATGAGCAGTTCTTC.

This chain uses TRBV6-5 with TRBJ1-6, with 8 bases lining up with TRBD1. The CDR3 covers 14 residues. From germline, CDR1 is MNHEY and CDR2 SVGAGI. V was pared by 6 bases and J by 7 bases, with 5 bases of the junction left unmatched. The CDR3 protein is CASRRQGANSPLHF. The CDR3 bases are TGTGCCAGCAGGCGTCAGGGGGCAAATTCACCCCTCCACTTT.

V gene TRBV30 combines with J gene TRBJ2-7; the match to TRBD2 covers 7 bases. V shed 3 bases and J 0 bases; nucleotides not matched to a gene: 5. CDR3 length equals 14 residues. Germline CDR1 reads GTSNPN; CDR2 reads SVGIG (reference sequence). Here the CDR3 reads CAWRLLAGSYEQYF. In DNA form, the CDR3 reads TGTGCCTGGAGGCTATTAGCGGGCTCCTACGAGCAGTACTTC.

The chain uses TRBV14 and TRBJ2-3; no definite D call. This CDR3 is built from 13 residues. Germline V gene lookup returns CDR1 SGHDN and CDR2 FVKESK. V was pared by 0 bases and J by 2 bases, with 3 bases between. The CDR3 bases are TGTGCCAGCAGCCAAGACTTCACAGATACGCAGTATTTT. It specifies CASSQDFTDTQYF.

The chain recombines TRBV29-1 with TRBJ1-2, with 9 bases lining up with TRBD1. J was trimmed by 8 bases and V by 5 bases; bases with no gene match: 6. The CDR3 is 12 amino acids. In germline, CDR1 is SQVTM, CDR2 ANQGSEA. The CDR3 nucleotides read TGCAGCGTTCTACAGGGGGCGCGAGGCTACACCTTC. Protein: CSVLQGARGYTF.

This chain joins TRBV9 and TRBJ1-2, with D hard to call. The V and J ends lost 0 bases and 6 bases respectively, with 6 bases between them. In germline, CDR1 is SGDLS, CDR2 YYNGEE. The CDR3 sequence is 12 residues long. The CDR3 sequence: CASSVGGDGYTF. The DNA of the CDR3 is TGTGCCAGCAGCGTAGGGGGAGATGGCTACACCTTC.

A few counts support this clone. This chain uses TRBV28 with TRBJ2-2, with D hard to call. This CDR3 is built from 12 residues. Trimming took 5 bases from V and 5 from J, leaving 6 bases between them. The germline gives CDR1 MDHEN, CDR2 SYDVKM. Here the CDR3 DNA reads TGTGCCAGCAGTCCGAGAACCGGGGAGCTGTTTTTT. It codes for CASSPRTGELFF.

The chain carries TRBV5-1 and TRBJ2-1, with 8 bases that match TRBD1. The length of the CDR3 is 15 residues. Germline V gene lookup returns CDR1 SGHRS and CDR2 YFSETQ. Trimming removed 2 bases from V and 7 bases from J; junction bases left unmatched: 8. CDR3 DNA sequence: TGCGCCAGCAGCTTCGGACAGGGTGGAACGAATGAGCAGTTCTTC. This gives the protein CASSFGQGGTNEQFF.

The chain uses TRBV5-6 and TRBJ2-5; 8 bases fit TRBD1. Germline lookup yields CDR1 SGHDT and CDR2 YYEEEE. The CDR3 extends over 15 amino acids. Germline trimming cut 0 bases from V and 5 bases from J; bases unmatched to any gene: 6. Here the CDR3 reads CASSLVAGGMETQYF. The CDR3 DNA follows: TGTGCCAGCAGCTTGGTGGCAGGGGGCATGGAGACCCAGTACTTC.

The chain's CDR3 is CSVGTGGTGELFF. The CDR3 DNA sequence: TGCAGCGTGGGGACAGGGGGAACCGGGGAGCTGTTTTTT. The chain has TRBV29-1 and TRBJ2-2, with 11 bases fitting TRBD1. The germline V gene has CDR1 SQVTM and CDR2 ANQGSEA. V dropped 6 bases and J dropped 5; count of bases not matched to a gene: 2. The CDR3 spans 13 residues.